This T cell receptor beta chain was identified in a study of T cells after yellow fever vaccination. General observations from the study: Researchers report a weaker secondary response that nonetheless peaked faster, day 5 versus 15. The booster saw the reappearance of most primary-vaccination clones (nearly 98% CD4, around 88% CD8). Repertoires obtained by FACS sorting could include abundant clonotypes that entered as contaminants from the bulk population.

The CDR3 is 15 residues long. Germline CDR1 and CDR2: SGHDT and YYEEEE. Trimming removed 4 bases at V and 11 bases at J, with 22 bases between. The table lists this clonotype with many counts. Its antigen is not known. It was through 5'RACE template switching that TCR cDNA was made, with a universal primer site and UMIs added. A single record per CDR3 protein comes from TCRdb applying MiXCR to the 5' RACE reads. There are some 160,000 distinct CDR3 sequences in the sample; 6% to 7.5% occur only once, and approximately 2.4% lies in the top ten. This TCR was recovered from a young man who received the YFV17D yellow fever vaccine. Sequenced here: CD4+ T cells sorted from PBMCs, sampled around 5 days after the first yellow fever vaccination. This chain links TRBV5-6 with TRBJ2-1, with D perhaps matching TRBD1 (6 bases). The CDR3 spells CASSPTYNSGTKQFF. The CDR3, as DNA: TGTGCCAGCAGCCCAACCTATAACTCGGGGACAAAGCAGTTCTTC.